The rows below give T cell receptor beta chains drawn from one sample of a study of early T cells in non-severe SARS-CoV-2 infection. TCRdb independently ran MiXCR on the 5' RACE reads; one entry per CDR3 protein. The sample contains tens of thousands of distinct CDR3 sequences, about 4% of which appear only once. The sample was whole blood. Receptors originate from an adult who was a healthcare worker with PCR-confirmed SARS-CoV-2 infection or an uninfected control (not recorded which). Each CDR3 is given with its conserved first and last residue. Each record gives: CDR3 protein, D gene, V gene. D genes are given only for firm matches.

CASSLHQGIANEQFF	.	TRBV11-2
CASSPDRTTNEKLFF	TRBD1	TRBV2
CASSYYRGDPEAFF	TRBD1	TRBV27
CASSFGESPLHF	.	TRBV7-9
CASSLIAGFSYNEQFF	TRBD2	TRBV7-8
CASKRDGPGEQFF	.	TRBV7-9
CSVDGSENYGYTF	.	TRBV29-1
CASSLERLSSYEQYF	.	TRBV7-6
CASSPWEGLGNEQFF	TRBD2	TRBV5-4
CAWTRSSSMNTEAFF	.	TRBV30
CAISDRTRKGGEQYF	.	TRBV10-3
CASSRGRQGKIADTQYF	TRBD1	TRBV7-6
CAISLAGESDTQYF	TRBD2	TRBV10-3
CASSQDQASEETQYF	.	TRBV4-2
CAISDSGGETQYF	.	TRBV10-3
CASSLDHRLAGGSYNEQFF	TRBD2	TRBV11-2
CASKGWSTDTDTQYF	.	TRBV5-1
CSVCETGYQETQYF	TRBD1	TRBV29-1
CATSRDQAGQETQYF	.	TRBV15
CASSLRVRAGHEQFF	.	TRBV14
CASSPWVSGETQYF	.	TRBV19
CASTRGTGSYEQYF	TRBD1	TRBV28
CASSLRGSYNEQFF	.	TRBV28
CSARAHFGRDHEQYF	.	TRBV20-1
CASSGLGSSYNEQFF	.	TRBV12-3/TRBV12-4
CASSIGQGRSPLHF	TRBD1	TRBV7-2
CASSFGGLNTEAFF	.	TRBV11-2
CASRNRDSKNQPQHF	TRBD1	TRBV6-6
CASSGGQELRELFF	TRBD1	TRBV2
CASSYGGTAYNEQFF	.	TRBV7-3
CASSISLGYGYTF	.	TRBV19
CASSQDGLAGGPGEQYF	TRBD2	TRBV4-1
CASSPPGHLSYEQYF	.	TRBV21-1
CASSLATGSGEQYF	.	TRBV7-9
CASSFLAGVWTDTQYF	TRBD2	TRBV11-2
CASSIRTGHEQYF	TRBD1	TRBV27
CAWSVIGYTDTQYF	.	TRBV30